The entry below describes one T cell receptor (beta chain). The data belong to a study of blood T cell repertoires in COVID-19. Looking at the study overall: COVID-19 samples from acute and convalescent phases originated in the United States, Italy and Spain.

The CDR3 is made up of 16 amino acids. After removal of 1 base from V and 5 bases from J, the junction contained 8 bases not matched to a gene. Germline V gives CDR1 LGHDT, CDR2 YNNKEL (reference sequence). The assay was immunoSEQ multiplex PCR, and TCRdb's table has in-frame clones only and misses some. The table lists more than 85,000 clones, just under 95% of them singletons, with 4.5% to 6% in the top ten. The chain recombines TRBV3-1 (or the pseudogene TRBV3-2) with TRBJ2-7, with 10 bases lining up with TRBD1. The clonotype was recovered from a man aged 70-80 years with acute or convalescent COVID-19. The sequencing sample was made of peripheral blood. CDR3 loop: CASSQAGTGVLNEQYF. The CDR3 DNA is TGTGCCAGCAGCCAAGCCGGGACAGGGGTTCTCAACGAGCAGTACTTC.